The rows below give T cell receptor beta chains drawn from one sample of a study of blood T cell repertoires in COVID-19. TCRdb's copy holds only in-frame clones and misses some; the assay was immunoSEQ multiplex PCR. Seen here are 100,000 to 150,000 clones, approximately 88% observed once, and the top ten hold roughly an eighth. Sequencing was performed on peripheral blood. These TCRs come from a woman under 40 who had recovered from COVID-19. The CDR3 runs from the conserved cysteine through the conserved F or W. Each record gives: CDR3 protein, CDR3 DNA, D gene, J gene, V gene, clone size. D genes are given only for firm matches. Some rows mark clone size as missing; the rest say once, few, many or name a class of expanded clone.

CDR3: CASSAETGYEQYF
DNA: TGTGCCAGCAGTGCCGAGACAGGGTACGAGCAGTACTTC
D: TRBD1
J: TRBJ2-7
V: TRBV12-3/TRBV12-4
size: NA

CDR3: CASGYRGADTQYF
DNA: TGTGCTAGTGGTTACAGGGGCGCAGATACGCAGTATTTT
D: TRBD1
J: TRBJ2-3
V: TRBV12-5
size: NA

CDR3: CASRQGAYEQYF
DNA: TGCGCCAGCAGGCAGGGGGCGTACGAGCAGTACTTC
D: TRBD1
J: TRBJ2-7
V: TRBV5-1
size: NA

CDR3: CASSSLADSYEQYF
DNA: TGTGCCAGCAGCTCCCTAGCGGACTCCTACGAGCAGTACTTC
D: TRBD2
J: TRBJ2-7
V: TRBV7-8
size: NA

CDR3: CASSSPRLAGAYNEQFF
DNA: TGTGCCAGCAGTTCTCCTAGACTAGCGGGGGCCTACAATGAGCAGTTCTTC
D: TRBD2
J: TRBJ2-1
V: TRBV27
size: once

CDR3: CASSLKLAGNEQFF
DNA: TGTGCCAGCAGCTTGAAATTAGCGGGCAATGAGCAGTTCTTC
D: TRBD2
J: TRBJ2-1
V: TRBV5-6
size: NA

CDR3: CASQRTGQATDTQYF
DNA: TGTGCCAGTCAGAGAACGGGACAGGCCACAGATACGCAGTATTTT
D: TRBD1
J: TRBJ2-3
V: TRBV19
size: few

CDR3: CASSLGDRVYTGELFF
DNA: TGTGCCAGCAGCTTAGGGGACAGGGTTTACACCGGGGAGCTGTTTTTT
D: TRBD1
J: TRBJ2-2
V: TRBV11-2
size: NA

CDR3: CASSPSSGRVYEQFF
DNA: TGTGCCAGCAGCCCATCTAGCGGGAGAGTTTATGAGCAGTTCTTC
D: TRBD2
J: TRBJ2-1
V: TRBV3-1/TRBV3-2
size: NA

CDR3: CASSGTGASYEQYF
DNA: TGTGCCAGTAGTGGGACAGGGGCCTCCTACGAGCAGTACTTC
D: TRBD1
J: TRBJ2-7
V: TRBV19
size: NA

CDR3: CASSPGRSNEKLFF
DNA: TGTGCCAGCAGTCCAGGGCGTAGTAATGAAAAACTGTTTTTT
D: NA
J: TRBJ1-4
V: TRBV2
size: NA

CDR3: CASSDRDRETGELFF
DNA: TGTGCCAGCAGTGACCGGGACAGGGAAACCGGGGAGCTGTTTTTT
D: TRBD1
J: TRBJ2-2
V: TRBV6-1
size: NA

CDR3: CASSQATEAFF
DNA: TGTGCCAGCAGCCAAGCTACTGAAGCTTTCTTT
D: NA
J: TRBJ1-1
V: TRBV3-1/TRBV3-2
size: NA

CDR3: CASSRTSGSQQFF
DNA: TGCGCCAGCAGCCGGACTAGCGGGAGCCAACAGTTCTTC
D: TRBD2
J: TRBJ2-1
V: TRBV10-1
size: NA

CDR3: CASSLAQGGEQYF
DNA: TGCGCCAGCAGCTTGGCCCAGGGGGGCGAGCAGTACTTC
D: NA
J: TRBJ2-7
V: TRBV5-1
size: NA

CDR3: CASSLNPGGLFAEQFF
DNA: TGCGCCAGCAGCTTGAATCCGGGGGGGCTTTTCGCTGAGCAGTTCTTC
D: TRBD2
J: TRBJ2-1
V: TRBV5-1
size: NA

CDR3: CASSLSQAYEQYF
DNA: TGTGCCAGCAGCTTATCACAGGCCTACGAGCAGTACTTC
D: NA
J: TRBJ2-7
V: TRBV7-6
size: once

CDR3: CATPGGQGVSGANVLTF
DNA: TGTGCCACCCCCGGGGGACAGGGTGTCTCTGGGGCCAACGTCCTGACTTTC
D: TRBD1
J: TRBJ2-6
V: TRBV24-1
size: NA

CDR3: CASSLGTGLLKTEAFF
DNA: TGTGCCAGCAGCTTGGGGACAGGACTTCTGAAAACTGAAGCTTTCTTT
D: TRBD1
J: TRBJ1-1
V: TRBV11-2
size: NA

CDR3: CASRGQYTGELFF
DNA: TGTGCCAGCAGGGGACAGTACACCGGGGAGCTGTTTTTT
D: TRBD1
J: TRBJ2-2
V: TRBV27
size: NA

CDR3: CASSYQQNSYEQYF
DNA: TGTGCCAGCAGTTACCAACAGAATTCCTACGAGCAGTACTTC
D: NA
J: TRBJ2-7
V: TRBV6-5
size: NA

CDR3: CASSEAPNIYEQFF
DNA: TGTGCCAGCAGTGAAGCACCAAACATTTATGAGCAGTTCTTC
D: NA
J: TRBJ2-1
V: TRBV6-1
size: NA

CDR3: CASSLEQGPSTEAFF
DNA: TGTGCCAGCAGCTTAGAACAGGGGCCATCCACTGAAGCTTTCTTT
D: TRBD1
J: TRBJ1-1
V: TRBV7-2
size: NA

CDR3: CASSLGTGGTDTQYF
DNA: TGTGCCAGCAGCTTAGGGACTGGGGGGACAGATACGCAGTATTTT
D: NA
J: TRBJ2-3
V: TRBV11-1
size: NA